The rows below give T cell receptor beta chains drawn from one sample of a study of shared clonotypes between healthy human individuals. Sequencing used immunoSEQ multiplex PCR; TCRdb keeps in-frame clones, though not all of them. Here the sample spans around 700,000 clones, approximately 90% being singletons. Sequenced sample: naive CD8+ T cells sorted from blood. All receptors come from a young man in good health. Each CDR3 is given with its conserved first and last residue. D genes are given only for firm matches. Where a row states a size, it is once, few, many or the class of an expanded clone; other rows omit it.

CASSYNRVETQYF,TGTGCCAGCAGTTATAACAGGGTGGAGACCCAGTACTTC,.,.,TRBV6-5,TRBJ2-5
CASRGLRYNEQFF,TGTGCCAGCAGGGGACTACGTTACAATGAGCAGTTCTTC,.,TRBD2,TRBV25-1,TRBJ2-1
CATSEVGISYEQYF,TGTGCCACTTCCGAAGTCGGAATCTCCTACGAGCAGTACTTC,.,.,TRBV27,TRBJ2-7
CASRGVLNTGELFF,TGTGCCAGCAGAGGGGTCCTGAACACCGGGGAGCTGTTTTTT,once,.,TRBV7-8,TRBJ2-2
CAWSEGRGFLGYTF,TGTGCCTGGAGTGAAGGGAGGGGGTTTCTCGGCTACACCTTC,.,.,TRBV30,TRBJ1-2
CASSQGARKSYEQYF,TGTGCCAGCAGCCAAGGGGCCAGGAAATCTTACGAGCAGTACTTC,.,.,TRBV4-2,TRBJ2-7
CASLSRDSIVSSYNEQFF,TGTGCCAGCTTGAGTAGGGACTCTATCGTATCCTCCTACAATGAGCAGTTCTTC,few,.,TRBV27,TRBJ2-1
CASSEALGLGTEAFF,TGTGCCAGCAGTGAAGCCTTGGGTCTGGGGACTGAAGCTTTCTTT,.,.,TRBV2,TRBJ1-1
CASSPGLAGGAYNEQFF,TGTGCCAGCAGCCCGGGACTAGCGGGAGGAGCCTACAATGAGCAGTTCTTC,once,TRBD2,TRBV2,TRBJ2-1
CASVPTGTGSLYEQYF,TGTGCCAGCGTACCGACCGGGACAGGGTCTCTATACGAGCAGTACTTC,.,TRBD1,TRBV7-9,TRBJ2-7
CASTHGRSGANVLTF,TGTGCCAGCACCCACGGACGCTCTGGGGCCAACGTCCTGACTTTC,.,.,TRBV6-5,TRBJ2-6
CASSSAGEGTGELFF,TGCGCCAGCAGTTCAGCGGGAGAGGGCACCGGGGAGCTGTTTTTT,.,TRBD2,TRBV4-3,TRBJ2-2
CASSLGTTGELFF,TGTGCCAGCAGCTTGGGAACCACCGGGGAGCTGTTTTTT,.,.,TRBV5-4,TRBJ2-2
CSVGTGGTGYLGEQYF,TGCAGCGTCGGGACAGGGGGTACTGGCTACCTAGGAGAGCAGTACTTC,.,TRBD1,TRBV29-1,TRBJ2-7
CASSLYGYITGELFF,TGTGCCAGCAGTTTATACGGCTACATCACCGGGGAGCTGTTTTTT,.,.,TRBV27,TRBJ2-2
CASRAGTGGLNTEAFF,TGTGCCAGCAGGGCCGGGACAGGGGGCCTGAACACTGAAGCTTTCTTT,.,TRBD1,TRBV5-6,TRBJ1-1
CASSSKPSGAYEQYF,TGTGCCAGCAGCTCAAAACCTAGCGGGGCCTACGAGCAGTACTTC,.,TRBD2,TRBV11-2,TRBJ2-7